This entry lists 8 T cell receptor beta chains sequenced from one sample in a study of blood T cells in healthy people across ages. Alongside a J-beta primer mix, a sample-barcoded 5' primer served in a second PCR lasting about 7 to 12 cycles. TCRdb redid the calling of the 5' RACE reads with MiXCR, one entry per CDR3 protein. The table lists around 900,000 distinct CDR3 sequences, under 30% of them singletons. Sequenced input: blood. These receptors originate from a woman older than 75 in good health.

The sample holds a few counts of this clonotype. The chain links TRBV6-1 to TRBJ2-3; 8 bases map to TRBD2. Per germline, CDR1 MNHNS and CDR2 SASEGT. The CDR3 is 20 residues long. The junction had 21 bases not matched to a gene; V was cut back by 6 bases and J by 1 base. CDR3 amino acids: CASSLGGSGGRRRGTDTQYF. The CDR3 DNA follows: TGTGCCAGCAGCCTAGGGGGGAGCGGGGGCCGCAGACGCGGCACAGATACGCAGTATTTT.

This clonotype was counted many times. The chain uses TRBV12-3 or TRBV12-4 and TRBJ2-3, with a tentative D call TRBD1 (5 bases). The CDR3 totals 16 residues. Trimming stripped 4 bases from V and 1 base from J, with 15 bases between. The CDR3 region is CASSSAWGEGTDTQYF. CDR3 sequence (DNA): TGTGCCAGCAGTTCGGCCTGGGGCGAAGGCACAGATACGCAGTATTTT.

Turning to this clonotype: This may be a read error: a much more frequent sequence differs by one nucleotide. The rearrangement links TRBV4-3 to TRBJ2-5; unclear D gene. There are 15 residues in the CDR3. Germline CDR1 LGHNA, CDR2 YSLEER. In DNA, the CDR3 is TGCGCCAGCAGCCAAGGTAACAGCCTCCAAGACACCCAGTACTTC. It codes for CASSQGNSLQDTQYF.

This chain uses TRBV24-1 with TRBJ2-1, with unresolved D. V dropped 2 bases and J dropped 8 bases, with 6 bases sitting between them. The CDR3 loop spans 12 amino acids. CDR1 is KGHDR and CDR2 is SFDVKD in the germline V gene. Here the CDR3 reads CATSDYRHEQFF. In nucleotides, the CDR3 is TGTGCCACCAGTGATTACCGACATGAGCAGTTCTTC.

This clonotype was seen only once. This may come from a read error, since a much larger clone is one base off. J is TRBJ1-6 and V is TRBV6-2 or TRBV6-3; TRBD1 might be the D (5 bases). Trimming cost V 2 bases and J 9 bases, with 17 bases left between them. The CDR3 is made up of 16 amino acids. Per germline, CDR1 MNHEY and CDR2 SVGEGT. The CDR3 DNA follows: TGTGCCAGCAGTTACGATTTCAGGGCAAGAGGTTCACCCCTCCACTTT. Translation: CASSYDFRARGSPLHF.

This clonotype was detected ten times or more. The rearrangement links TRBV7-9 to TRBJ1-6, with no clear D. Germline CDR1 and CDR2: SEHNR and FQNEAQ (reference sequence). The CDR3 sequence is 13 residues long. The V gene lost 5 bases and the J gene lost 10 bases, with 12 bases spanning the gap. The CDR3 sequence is CASSPGARSPLHF. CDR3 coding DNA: TGTGCCAGCAGCCCAGGCGCTAGATCACCCCTCCACTTT.

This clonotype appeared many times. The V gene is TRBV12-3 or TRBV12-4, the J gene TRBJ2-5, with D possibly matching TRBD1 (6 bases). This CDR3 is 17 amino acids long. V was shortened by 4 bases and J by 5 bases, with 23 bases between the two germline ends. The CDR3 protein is CASSSPLTGMGRETQYF. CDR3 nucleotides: TGTGCCAGCAGTTCCCCCCTCACAGGGATGGGCAGGGAGACCCAGTACTTC.

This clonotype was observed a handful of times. The CDR3, as DNA: TGTGCCAGCAGCTTTGCCGGGACAGGTCGATCCGAGCAGTACTTC. Protein sequence: CASSFAGTGRSEQYF. The rearrangement uses TRBV7-8 and TRBJ2-7, with 8 positions matching TRBD1. With 3 bases clipped from V and 6 bases from J, the junction kept 10 bases outside the gene matches. The germline CDR1 and CDR2 sequences are SGHVS and FQNEAQ. The CDR3 sequence is 15 residues long.